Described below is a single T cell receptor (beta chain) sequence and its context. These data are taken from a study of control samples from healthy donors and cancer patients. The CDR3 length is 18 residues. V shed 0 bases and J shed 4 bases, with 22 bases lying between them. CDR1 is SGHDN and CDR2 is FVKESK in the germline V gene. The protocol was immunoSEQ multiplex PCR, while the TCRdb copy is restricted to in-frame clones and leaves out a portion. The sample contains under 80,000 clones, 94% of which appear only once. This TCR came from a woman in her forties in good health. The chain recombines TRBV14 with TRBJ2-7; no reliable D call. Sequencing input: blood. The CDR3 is CASSQDLLESRGWYEQYF. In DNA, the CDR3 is TGTGCCAGCAGCCAAGATCTTCTTGAGTCTCGCGGTTGGTACGAGCAGTACTTC. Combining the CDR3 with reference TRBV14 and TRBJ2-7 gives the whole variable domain EAGVTQFPSHSVIEKGQTVTLRCDPISGHDNLYWYRRVMGKEIKFLLHFVKESKQDESGMPNNRFLAERTGGTYSTLKVQPAELEDSGVYFCASSQDLLESRGWYEQYFGPGTRLTVT.